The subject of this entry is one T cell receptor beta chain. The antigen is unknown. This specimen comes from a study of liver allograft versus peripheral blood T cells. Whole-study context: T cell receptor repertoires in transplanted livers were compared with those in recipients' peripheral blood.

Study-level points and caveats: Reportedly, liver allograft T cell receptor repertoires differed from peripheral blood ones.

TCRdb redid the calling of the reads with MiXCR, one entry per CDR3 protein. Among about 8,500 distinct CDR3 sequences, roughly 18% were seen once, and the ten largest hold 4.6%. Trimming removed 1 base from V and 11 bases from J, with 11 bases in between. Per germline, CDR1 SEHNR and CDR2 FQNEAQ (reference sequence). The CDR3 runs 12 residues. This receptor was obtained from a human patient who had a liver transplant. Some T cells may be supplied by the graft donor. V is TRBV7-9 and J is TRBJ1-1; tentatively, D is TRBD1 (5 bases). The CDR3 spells CASSLDSWGAFF. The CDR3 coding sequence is TGTGCCAGCAGCTTAGACAGCTGGGGGGCTTTCTTT.